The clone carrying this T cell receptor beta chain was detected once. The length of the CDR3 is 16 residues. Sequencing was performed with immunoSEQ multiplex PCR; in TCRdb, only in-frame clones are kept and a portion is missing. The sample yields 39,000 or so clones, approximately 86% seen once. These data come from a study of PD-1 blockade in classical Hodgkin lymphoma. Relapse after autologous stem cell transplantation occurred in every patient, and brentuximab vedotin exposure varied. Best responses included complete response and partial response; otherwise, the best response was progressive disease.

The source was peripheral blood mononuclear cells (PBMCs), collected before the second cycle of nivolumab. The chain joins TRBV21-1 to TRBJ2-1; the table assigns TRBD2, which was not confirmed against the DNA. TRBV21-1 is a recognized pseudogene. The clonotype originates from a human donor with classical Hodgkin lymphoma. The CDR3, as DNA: TGTGCCAGCACCCCAGAGGGCCTAGCGGACCGCCATGAGCAGTTCTTC. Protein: CASTPEGLADRHEQFF.